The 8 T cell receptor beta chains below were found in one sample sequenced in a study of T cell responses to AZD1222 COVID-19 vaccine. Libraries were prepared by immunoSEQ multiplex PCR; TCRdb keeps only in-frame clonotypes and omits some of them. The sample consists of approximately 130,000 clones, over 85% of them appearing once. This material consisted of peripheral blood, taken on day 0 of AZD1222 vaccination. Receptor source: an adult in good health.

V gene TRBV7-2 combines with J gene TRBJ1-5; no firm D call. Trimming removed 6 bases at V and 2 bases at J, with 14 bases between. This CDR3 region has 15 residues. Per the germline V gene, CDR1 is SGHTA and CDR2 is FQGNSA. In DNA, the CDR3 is TGTGCCAGCAGGCGTGGAGGGTTGGGCAATCAGCCCCAGCATTTT. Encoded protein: CASRRGGLGNQPQHF.

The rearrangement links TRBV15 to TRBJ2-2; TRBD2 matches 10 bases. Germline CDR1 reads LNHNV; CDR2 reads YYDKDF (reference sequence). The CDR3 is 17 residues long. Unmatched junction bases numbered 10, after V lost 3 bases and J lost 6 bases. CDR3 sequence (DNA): TGTGCCACCAGCAGGCCGGGGGTAGGACTAGCGGCCGGGGAGCTGTTTTTT. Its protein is CATSRPGVGLAAGELFF.

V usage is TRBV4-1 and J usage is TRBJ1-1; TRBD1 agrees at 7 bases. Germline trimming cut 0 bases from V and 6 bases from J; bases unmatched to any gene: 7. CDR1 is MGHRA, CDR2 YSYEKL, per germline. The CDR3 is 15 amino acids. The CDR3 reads CASSQEVQGSAEAFF. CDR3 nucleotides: TGCGCCAGCAGCCAAGAGGTACAGGGGTCCGCTGAAGCTTTCTTT.

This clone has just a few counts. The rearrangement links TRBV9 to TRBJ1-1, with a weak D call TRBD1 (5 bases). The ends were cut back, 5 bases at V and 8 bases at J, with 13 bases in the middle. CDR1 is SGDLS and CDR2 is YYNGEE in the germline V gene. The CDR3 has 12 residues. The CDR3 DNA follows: TGTGCCAGCAGTGAGAATAGGGGCGAAGCTTTCTTT. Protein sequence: CASSENRGEAFF. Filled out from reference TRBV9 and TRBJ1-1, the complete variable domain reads DSGVTQTPKHLITATGQRVTLRCSPRSGDLSVYWYQQSLDQGLQFLIQYYNGEERAKGNILERFSAQQFPDLHSELNLSSLELGDSALYFCASSENRGEAFFGQGTRLTVV.

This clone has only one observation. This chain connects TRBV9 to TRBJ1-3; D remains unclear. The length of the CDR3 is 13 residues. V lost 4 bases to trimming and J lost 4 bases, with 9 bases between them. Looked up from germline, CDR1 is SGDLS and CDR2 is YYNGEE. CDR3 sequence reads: CASSFQQGNTIYF. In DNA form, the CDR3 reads TGTGCCAGCAGCTTCCAACAGGGAAACACCATATATTTT.

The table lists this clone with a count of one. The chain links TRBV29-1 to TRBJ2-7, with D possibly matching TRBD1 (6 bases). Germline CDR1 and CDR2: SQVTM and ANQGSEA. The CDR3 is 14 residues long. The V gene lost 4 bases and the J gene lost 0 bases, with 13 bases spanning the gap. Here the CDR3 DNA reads TGCAGCGTTGCGGGACACACGAGCTCCTACGAGCAGTACTTC. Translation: CSVAGHTSSYEQYF.

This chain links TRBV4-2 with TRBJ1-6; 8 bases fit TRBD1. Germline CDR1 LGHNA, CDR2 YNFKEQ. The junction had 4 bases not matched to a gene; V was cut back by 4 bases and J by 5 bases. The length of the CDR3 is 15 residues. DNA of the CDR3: TGTGCCAGCAGCCGACAACAGGGGGATAATTCACCCCTCCACTTT. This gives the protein CASSRQQGDNSPLHF.

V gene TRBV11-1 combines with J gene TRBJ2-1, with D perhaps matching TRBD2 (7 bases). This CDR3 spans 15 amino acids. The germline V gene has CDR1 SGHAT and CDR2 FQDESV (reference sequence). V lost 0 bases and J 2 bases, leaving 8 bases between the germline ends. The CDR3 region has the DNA TGTGCCAGCAGCTTAGCGGGGGGGCCCTACAATGAGCAGTTCTTC. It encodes CASSLAGGPYNEQFF.